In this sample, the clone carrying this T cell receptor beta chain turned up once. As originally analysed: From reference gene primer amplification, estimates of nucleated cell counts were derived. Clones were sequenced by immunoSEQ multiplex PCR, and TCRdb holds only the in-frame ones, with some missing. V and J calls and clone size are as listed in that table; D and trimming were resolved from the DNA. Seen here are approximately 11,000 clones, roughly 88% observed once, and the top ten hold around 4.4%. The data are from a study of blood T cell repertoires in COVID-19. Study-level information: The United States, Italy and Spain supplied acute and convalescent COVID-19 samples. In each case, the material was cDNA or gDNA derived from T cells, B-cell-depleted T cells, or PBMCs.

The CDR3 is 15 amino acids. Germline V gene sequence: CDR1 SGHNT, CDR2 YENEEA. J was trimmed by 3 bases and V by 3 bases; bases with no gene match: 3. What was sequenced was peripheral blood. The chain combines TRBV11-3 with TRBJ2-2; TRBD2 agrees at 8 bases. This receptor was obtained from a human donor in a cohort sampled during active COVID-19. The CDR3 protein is CASSFGGRYTGELFF. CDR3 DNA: TGTGCCAGCAGCTTCGGCGGGAGGTACACCGGGGAGCTGTTTTTT.